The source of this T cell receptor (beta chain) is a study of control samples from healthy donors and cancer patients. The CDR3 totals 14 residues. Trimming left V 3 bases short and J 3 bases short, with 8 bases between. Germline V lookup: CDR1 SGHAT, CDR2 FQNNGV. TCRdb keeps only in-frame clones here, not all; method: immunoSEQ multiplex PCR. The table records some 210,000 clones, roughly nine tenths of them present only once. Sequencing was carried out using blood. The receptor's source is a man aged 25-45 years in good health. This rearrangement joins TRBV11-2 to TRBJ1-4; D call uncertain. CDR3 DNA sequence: TGTGCCAGCAGCTTCTCCGGGTCTAATGAAAAACTGTTTTTT. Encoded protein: CASSFSGSNEKLFF.